These T cell receptor beta chains were read from a single sample in a study of T-cell memory formation after mild COVID-19. TCRdb independently ran MiXCR on the 5' RACE reads; one entry per CDR3 protein. The table lists around 300,000 distinct CDR3 sequences, approximately 14% of them singletons. Sequenced material: PBMCs or a T cell subset sorted from them (not recorded which). Receptors were obtained from a man between 18 and 35 years old who had mild COVID-19 (a few samples of this study predate the infection). Cell type and time point are not known. The CDR3 runs from the conserved cysteine through the conserved F or W. D genes are given only for firm matches. Expanded clones get a size class; other rows say once, few or many, or leave the size out.

many	NA	TRBV6-5	TRBJ2-1	TGTGCCAGCAGTTACGAGTCTGGAGGGTACAATGAGCAGTTCTTC	CASSYESGGYNEQFF
NA	TRBD1	TRBV5-1	TRBJ1-1	TGCGCCAGCAGCTTGCCGGGACAGGGGCAAAAGGGCACTGAAGCTTTCTTT	CASSLPGQGQKGTEAFF
few	TRBD1	TRBV6-6	TRBJ1-5	TGTGCCAGCAGTTCCCCGGGACAGGGGAATCAGCCCCAGCATTTT	CASSSPGQGNQPQHF
few	TRBD1	TRBV6-2/TRBV6-3	TRBJ1-5	TGTGCCACCAAACAGGGGAGCAATCAGCCCCAGCATTTT	CATKQGSNQPQHF
NA	TRBD1	TRBV29-1	TRBJ1-6	TGCAGCGTCCGACAGGGGGCGAATTCACCCCTCCACTTT	CSVRQGANSPLHF
NA	NA	TRBV12-3/TRBV12-4	TRBJ2-3	TGTGCCAGCACCCCAGCGACTCCCACAGATACGCAGTATTTT	CASTPATPTDTQYF
NA	NA	TRBV10-3	TRBJ1-5	TGTGCCATCAGCGAGTCAGCCACAGGGTCTAGCAATCAGCCCCAGCATTTT	CAISESATGSSNQPQHF
few	TRBD2	TRBV7-9	TRBJ2-1	TGTGCCAGCAGCAGTTACTTCGGGGGGTCGGACAATGAGCAGTTCTTC	CASSSYFGGSDNEQFF
few	TRBD1	TRBV7-9	TRBJ1-6	TGTGCCAGCAGCTTCCGGACAGGCCCGAGCTCCTATAATTCACCCCTCCACTTT	CASSFRTGPSSYNSPLHF
NA	TRBD1	TRBV5-1	TRBJ1-4	TGCGCCAGCAGCATGACAGGGATTGCAACTAATGAAAAACTGTTTTTT	CASSMTGIATNEKLFF
few	NA	TRBV5-4	TRBJ2-3	TGTGCCAGCAGCTTGGAGAGGGTAAACACAGATACGCAGTATTTT	CASSLERVNTDTQYF
few	NA	TRBV6-2/TRBV6-3	TRBJ1-5	TGTGCCAGCAGTTACCTCGAGGGGGCCCAGCATTTT	CASSYLEGAQHF
NA	NA	TRBV20-1	TRBJ2-3	TGCAGTGCTGTCAGCGCGGAACTAGTGGTAGCAGATACGCAGTATTTT	CSAVSAELVVADTQYF
NA	NA	TRBV7-9	TRBJ1-5	TGTGCCAGCAGCCTCCCAGGGCTCGCCCAGCCCCAGCATTTT	CASSLPGLAQPQHF
NA	TRBD1	TRBV6-6	TRBJ1-1	TGTGCCAGCAGTTACCTCGGACAGGGCAACACTGAAGCTTTCTTT	CASSYLGQGNTEAFF
NA	NA	TRBV7-3	TRBJ2-1	TGTGCCAGCAGCTTAATAGGCAGGGGGGACGAGCAGTTCTTC	CASSLIGRGDEQFF
NA	NA	TRBV20-1	TRBJ1-2	TGCAGTGCTAGAGAGCGGGGAACGCTCTATGGCTACACCTTC	CSARERGTLYGYTF
NA	NA	TRBV20-1	TRBJ1-4	TGCAGTGCTAGAGAACCGAATGAAAAACTGTTTTTT	CSAREPNEKLFF
many	TRBD1	TRBV7-6	TRBJ2-1	TGTGCCAGCAGCCCGGGACAGAACAATGAGCAGTTCTTC	CASSPGQNNEQFF
NA	TRBD2	TRBV5-4	TRBJ2-3	TGTGCCAGCAGACCTGCGGGGGGGCCTTCAGATACGCAGTATTTT	CASRPAGGPSDTQYF
many	TRBD2	TRBV4-3	TRBJ2-1	TGCGCCAGCAGCCAACACCTAGCGGGGAGCTCCTACAATGAGCAGTTCTTC	CASSQHLAGSSYNEQFF
NA	TRBD1	TRBV20-1	TRBJ2-1	TGCAGTGCGCCCGGGACAGGGATTTCCTACAATGAGCAGTTCTTC	CSAPGTGISYNEQFF
many	NA	TRBV6-5	TRBJ1-2	TGTGCCAGCAGCCCACCGGGGCTCGGCTACACCTTC	CASSPPGLGYTF
NA	TRBD1	TRBV27	TRBJ2-1	TGTGCCAGCAGGCCCGGGACAGGAGACAATGAGCAGTTCTTC	CASRPGTGDNEQFF
many	NA	TRBV12-3/TRBV12-4	TRBJ2-3	TGTGCCAGCAGTTTGTCAGGGACGGGCCTGGCGCAGTATTTT	CASSLSGTGLAQYF
NA	NA	TRBV5-1	TRBJ2-3	TGCGCCAGCAGCTTCAGGGGCGCTAGCACAGATACGCAGTATTTT	CASSFRGASTDTQYF
NA	TRBD1	TRBV12-3/TRBV12-4	TRBJ1-2	TGTGCCAGCAGTCCCCGGGACAGTGGCGGCTACACCTTC	CASSPRDSGGYTF
few	TRBD2	TRBV6-2/TRBV6-3	TRBJ2-1	TGTGCCAGCAGTTGGCTTGATCGGGGGGGAAGTCTCTTC	CASSWLDRGGSLF
few	TRBD1	TRBV10-3	TRBJ1-4	TGTGCCATCAGTGAGTCGGCGGCAGGGGGCTTTGAAAAACTGTTTTTT	CAISESAAGGFEKLFF
NA	NA	TRBV7-2	TRBJ1-6	TGTGCCAGCAGCGTCCGGGGGACTAATTCACCCCTCCACTTT	CASSVRGTNSPLHF
few	TRBD2	TRBV7-2	TRBJ2-5	TGTGCCAGCAGCCTACCGACTAGCGGGGTGGAGACCCAGTACTTC	CASSLPTSGVETQYF
many	NA	TRBV3-1	TRBJ2-1	TGTGCCAGCAGCCAAGCGAATGAGCAGTTCTTC	CASSQANEQFF
few	NA	TRBV20-1	TRBJ1-5	TGCAGTGCTAGCGGGCATTCGGATCAGCCCCAGCATTTT	CSASGHSDQPQHF
NA	NA	TRBV6-5	TRBJ1-1	TGTGCCAGCAGGGCAGGGTCTGAAGCTTTCTTT	CASRAGSEAFF
NA	NA	TRBV5-1	TRBJ2-5	TGCGCCAGCAGCGGAACCGGGACGCAAGAAGAGACCCAGTACTTC	CASSGTGTQEETQYF
few	NA	TRBV5-6	TRBJ1-2	TGTGCCAGCAGCCCGTATCTGGGCAGCTATGGCTACACCTTC	CASSPYLGSYGYTF
NA	NA	TRBV29-1	TRBJ1-2	TGCAGCGTTGATTTCACAGCCTATGGCTACACCTTC	CSVDFTAYGYTF
many	NA	TRBV27	TRBJ2-6	TGTGCCAGCAAGGGGGAGTCCTCTGGGGCCAACGTCCTGACTTTC	CASKGESSGANVLTF
NA	TRBD1	TRBV6-4	TRBJ2-1	TGTGCCAGCAGTGACTCTCGCAGGGGGCTCTACAATGAGCAGTTCTTC	CASSDSRRGLYNEQFF
few	NA	TRBV7-6	TRBJ2-5	TGTGCCAGCAGCTTAGCGCCGGGACAACGAGAGACCCAGTACTTC	CASSLAPGQRETQYF
NA	TRBD2	TRBV27	TRBJ2-7	TGTGCCAGCAGCCGGGGGGTACTGGGCTACGAGCAGTACTTC	CASSRGVLGYEQYF
many	NA	TRBV5-1	TRBJ2-1	TGTGCCAGCAGCCTGGGGGGCTCCTACAATGAGCAGTTCTTC	CASSLGGSYNEQFF
few	NA	TRBV2	TRBJ1-4	TGTGCCAGCAGTGTCCCAACTAATGAAAAACTGTTTTTT	CASSVPTNEKLFF
many	TRBD1	TRBV5-1	TRBJ2-7	TGTGCCAGCAGTTTGGGGACAGGGGCCTACGAGCAGTACTTC	CASSLGTGAYEQYF
many	TRBD1	TRBV20-1	TRBJ2-1	TGCAGTGCTCCGAAAGATTGGACAGGCTACAATGAGCAGTTCTTC	CSAPKDWTGYNEQFF
few	TRBD1	TRBV29-1	TRBJ2-1	TGCAGCGATATCACCGGGACAGGGTCCTACAATGAGCAGTTCTTC	CSDITGTGSYNEQFF
NA	NA	TRBV12-3/TRBV12-4	TRBJ1-5	TGTGCCAGCAGTCCCGCCGGGCGGGGGGAGGGTCAGCCCCAGCATTTT	CASSPAGRGEGQPQHF
few	NA	TRBV4-3	TRBJ1-1	TGCGCCAGCAGCCAAGTTAGTAATCGGAACACTGAAGCTTTCTTT	CASSQVSNRNTEAFF
few	TRBD2	TRBV27	TRBJ2-1	TGTGCCAGCAGTTTCGTACAGCGGGGTGGTGAGCAGTTCTTC	CASSFVQRGGEQFF
few	NA	TRBV6-5	TRBJ2-3	TGTGCCAGCAGCCGGGACTGGCTAGATACGCAGTATTTT	CASSRDWLDTQYF
NA	NA	TRBV24-1	TRBJ1-1	TGTGCCACCAGTGATTTTGGGAACACTGAAGCTTTCTTT	CATSDFGNTEAFF
NA	NA	TRBV21-1	TRBJ1-5	TGTGCCAGCAGCAAAGCCGTGATCCGGGTGGTTCAGCCCCAGCATTTT	CASSKAVIRVVQPQHF
few	NA	TRBV5-4	TRBJ2-5	TGTGCCAGCAGCTTGGGCTTTAGACTAGAACTGGGAGAGACCCAGTACTTC	CASSLGFRLELGETQYF
few	NA	TRBV6-6	TRBJ2-7	TGTGCCAGCAGTTACCCAGAACAGGGTTCAAACGAGCAGTACTTC	CASSYPEQGSNEQYF
many	TRBD1	TRBV5-1	TRBJ2-7	TGCGCCAGCAGCGATCCGGGACAGGGCGGAGAGCAGTACTTC	CASSDPGQGGEQYF
NA	NA	TRBV7-2	TRBJ2-3	TGTGCCAGCACCCCCGGGGGTTCAGATACGCAGTATTTT	CASTPGGSDTQYF
NA	TRBD1	TRBV2	TRBJ1-2	TGTGCCAGCAGTGGAGCCGGGACAGGGCTCTATGGCTACACCTTC	CASSGAGTGLYGYTF
many	TRBD2	TRBV6-5	TRBJ2-3	TGTGCCAGCAGTTGGGGAGGCGGGGGGTCACCTACGGCGGATACGCAGTATTTT	CASSWGGGGSPTADTQYF
few	NA	TRBV3-1	TRBJ2-4	TGTGCCAGCGGGCTGGCGGGCATTCAGTACTTC	CASGLAGIQYF